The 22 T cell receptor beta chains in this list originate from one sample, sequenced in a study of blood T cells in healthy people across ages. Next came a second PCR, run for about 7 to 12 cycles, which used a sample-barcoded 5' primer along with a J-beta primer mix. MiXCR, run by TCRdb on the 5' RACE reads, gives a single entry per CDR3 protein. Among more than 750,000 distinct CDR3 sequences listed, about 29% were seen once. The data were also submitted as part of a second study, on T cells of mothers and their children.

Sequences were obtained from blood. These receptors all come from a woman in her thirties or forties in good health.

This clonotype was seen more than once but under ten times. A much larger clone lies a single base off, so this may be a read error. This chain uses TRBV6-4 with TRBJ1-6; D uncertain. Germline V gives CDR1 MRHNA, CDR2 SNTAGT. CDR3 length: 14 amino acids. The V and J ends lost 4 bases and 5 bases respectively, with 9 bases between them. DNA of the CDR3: TGTGCCAGCAGTGGCGGTGGGGATAATTCACCCCTCCACTTT. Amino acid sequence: CASSGGGDNSPLHF.

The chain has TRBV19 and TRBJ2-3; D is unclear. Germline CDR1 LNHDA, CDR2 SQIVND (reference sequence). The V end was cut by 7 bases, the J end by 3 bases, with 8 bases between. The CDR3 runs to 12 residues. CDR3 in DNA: TGTGCCAGTACCTCCCCAACAGATACGCAGTATTTT. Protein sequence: CASTSPTDTQYF. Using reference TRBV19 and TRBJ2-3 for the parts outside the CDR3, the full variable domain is DGGITQSPKYLFRKEGQNVTLSCEQNLNHDAMYWYRQDPGQGLRLIYYSQIVNDFQKGDIAEGYSVSREKKESFPLTVTSAQKNPTAFYLCASTSPTDTQYFGPGTRLTVL.

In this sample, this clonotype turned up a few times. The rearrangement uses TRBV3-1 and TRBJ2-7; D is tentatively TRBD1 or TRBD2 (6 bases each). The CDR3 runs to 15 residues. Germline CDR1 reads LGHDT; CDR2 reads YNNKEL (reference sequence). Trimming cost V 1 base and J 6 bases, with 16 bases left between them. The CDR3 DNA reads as TGTGCCAGCAGCCAAGCCGGGGGCTTAGCAGGCGAGCAGTACTTC. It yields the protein CASSQAGGLAGEQYF.

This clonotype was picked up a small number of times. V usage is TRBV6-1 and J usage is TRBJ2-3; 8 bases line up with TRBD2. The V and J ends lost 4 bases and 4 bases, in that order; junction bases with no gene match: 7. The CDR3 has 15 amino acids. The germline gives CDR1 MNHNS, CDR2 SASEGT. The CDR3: CASSVAGSDSDTQYF. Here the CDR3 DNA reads TGTGCCAGCAGTGTAGCGGGGAGCGACTCAGATACGCAGTATTTT.

The CDR3 region is CASRRLPLQETQYF. CDR3 in DNA: TGTGCCAGCAGGAGACTTCCTCTTCAAGAGACCCAGTACTTC. The rearrangement uses TRBV28 and TRBJ2-5, with D hard to call. The CDR3 is 14 amino acids. Germline CDR1 and CDR2: MDHEN and SYDVKM. V lost 6 bases and J lost 2, with 13 bases in between.

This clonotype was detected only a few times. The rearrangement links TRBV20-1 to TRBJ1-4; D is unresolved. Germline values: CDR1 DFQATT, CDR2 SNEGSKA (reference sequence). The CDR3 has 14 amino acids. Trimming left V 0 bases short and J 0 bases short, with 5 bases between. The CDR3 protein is CSARETATNEKLFF. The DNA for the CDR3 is TGCAGTGCTAGAGAAACAGCAACTAATGAAAAACTGTTTTTT.

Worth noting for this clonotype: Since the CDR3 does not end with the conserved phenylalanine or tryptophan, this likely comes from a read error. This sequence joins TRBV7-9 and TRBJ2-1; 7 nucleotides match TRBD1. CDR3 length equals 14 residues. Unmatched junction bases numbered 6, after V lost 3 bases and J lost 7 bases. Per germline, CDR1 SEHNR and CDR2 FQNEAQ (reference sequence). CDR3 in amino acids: CASSFVSRGNEQFL. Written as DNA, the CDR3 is TGTGCCAGCAGCTTTGTAAGCAGGGGGAATGAGCAGTTCTTA.

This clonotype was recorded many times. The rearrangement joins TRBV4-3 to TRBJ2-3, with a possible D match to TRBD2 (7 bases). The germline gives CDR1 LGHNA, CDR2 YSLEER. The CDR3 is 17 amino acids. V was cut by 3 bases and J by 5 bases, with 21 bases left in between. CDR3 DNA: TGCGCCAGCAGCCAGATAAGTTTGCGGGGGCGGGGAGATACGCAGTATTTT. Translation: CASSQISLRGRGDTQYF.

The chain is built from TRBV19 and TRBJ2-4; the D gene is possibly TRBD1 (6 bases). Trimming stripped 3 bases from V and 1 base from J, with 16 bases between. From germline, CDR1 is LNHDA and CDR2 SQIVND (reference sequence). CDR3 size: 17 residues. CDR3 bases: TGTGCCAGTAGTATCGGCGTGGTGGGGGCGGCCAAAAACATTCAGTACTTC. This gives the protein CASSIGVVGAAKNIQYF.

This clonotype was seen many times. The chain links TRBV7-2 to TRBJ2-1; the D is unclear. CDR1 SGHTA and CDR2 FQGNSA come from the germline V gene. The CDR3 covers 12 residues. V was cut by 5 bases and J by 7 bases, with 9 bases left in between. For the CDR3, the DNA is TGTGCCAGCAGCCTACCCATTAATGAGCAGTTCTTC. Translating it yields CASSLPINEQFF.

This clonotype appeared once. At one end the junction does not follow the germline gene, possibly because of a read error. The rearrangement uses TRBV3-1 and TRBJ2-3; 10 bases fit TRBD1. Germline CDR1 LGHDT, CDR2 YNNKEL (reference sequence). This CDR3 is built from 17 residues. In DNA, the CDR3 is TGTGCCGGCAGCCAAGGGACAGGGGAAGTAGGAACAGATACGCAGTATTTT. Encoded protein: CAGSQGTGEVGTDTQYF.

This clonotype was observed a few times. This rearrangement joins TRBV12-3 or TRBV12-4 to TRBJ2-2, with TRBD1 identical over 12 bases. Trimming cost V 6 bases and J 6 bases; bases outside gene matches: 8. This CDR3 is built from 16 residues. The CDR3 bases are TGTGCCAGCAGCCGCTCAGGGACAGGGGGCTCCGGGGAGCTGTTTTTT. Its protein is CASSRSGTGGSGELFF.

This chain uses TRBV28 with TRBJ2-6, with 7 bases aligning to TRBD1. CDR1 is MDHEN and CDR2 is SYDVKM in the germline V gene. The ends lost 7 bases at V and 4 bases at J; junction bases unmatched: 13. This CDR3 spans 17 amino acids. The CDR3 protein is CASTSGTVPSGANVLTF. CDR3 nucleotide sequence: TGTGCCAGCACCTCCGGGACAGTTCCCTCCGGGGCCAACGTCCTGACTTTC.

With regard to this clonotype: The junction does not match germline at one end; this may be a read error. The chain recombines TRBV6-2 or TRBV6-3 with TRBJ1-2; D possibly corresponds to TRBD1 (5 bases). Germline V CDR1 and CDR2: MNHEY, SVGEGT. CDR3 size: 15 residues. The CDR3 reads CASNYSGQGHYGYTF. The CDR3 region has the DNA TGTGCCAGCAATTACTCGGGCCAGGGACACTATGGCTACACCTTC.

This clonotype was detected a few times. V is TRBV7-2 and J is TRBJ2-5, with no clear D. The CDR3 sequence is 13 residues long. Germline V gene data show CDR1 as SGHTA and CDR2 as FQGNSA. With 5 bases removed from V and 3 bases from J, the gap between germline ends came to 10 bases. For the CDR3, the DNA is TGTGCCAGCAGCGGAGACTTTAAAGAGACCCAGTACTTC. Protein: CASSGDFKETQYF.

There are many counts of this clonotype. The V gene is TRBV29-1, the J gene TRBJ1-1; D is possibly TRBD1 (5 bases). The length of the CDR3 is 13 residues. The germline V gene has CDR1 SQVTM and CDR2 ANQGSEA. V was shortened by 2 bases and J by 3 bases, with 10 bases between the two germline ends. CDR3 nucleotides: TGCAGCGTTGAACCAGGGAAGGACACTGAAGCTTTCTTT. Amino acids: CSVEPGKDTEAFF.

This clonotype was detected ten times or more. The CDR3 nucleotides are TGTGCCAGCAGCGTGAGTTGGGAGCAGTACTTC. It translates to CASSVSWEQYF. This sequence joins TRBV7-2 and TRBJ2-7; D not certain. The CDR3 runs to 11 residues. Trimming removed 5 bases from V and 7 bases from J, with 9 bases in between. Germline assignment: CDR1 SGHTA and CDR2 FQGNSA.

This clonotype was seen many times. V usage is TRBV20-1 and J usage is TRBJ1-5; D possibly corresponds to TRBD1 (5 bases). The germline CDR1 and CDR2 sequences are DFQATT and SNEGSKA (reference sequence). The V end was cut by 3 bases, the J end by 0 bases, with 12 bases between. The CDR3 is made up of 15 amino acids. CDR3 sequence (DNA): TGCAGTGCTAGTACCGGGACCTATAGCAATCAGCCCCAGCATTTT. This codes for CSASTGTYSNQPQHF.

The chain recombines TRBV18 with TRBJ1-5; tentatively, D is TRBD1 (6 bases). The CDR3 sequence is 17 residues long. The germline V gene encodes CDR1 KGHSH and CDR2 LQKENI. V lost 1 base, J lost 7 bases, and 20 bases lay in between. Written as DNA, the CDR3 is TGTGCCAGCTCACCACGACAATTACAGGGAGGGGACCAGCCCCAGCATTTT. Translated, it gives CASSPRQLQGGDQPQHF.

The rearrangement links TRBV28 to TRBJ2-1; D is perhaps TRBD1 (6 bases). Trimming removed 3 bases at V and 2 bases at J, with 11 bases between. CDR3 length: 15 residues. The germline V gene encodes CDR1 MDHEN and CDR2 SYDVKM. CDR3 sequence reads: CASSFQGMTYNEQFF. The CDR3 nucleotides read TGTGCCAGCAGTTTCCAGGGGATGACCTACAATGAGCAGTTCTTC.

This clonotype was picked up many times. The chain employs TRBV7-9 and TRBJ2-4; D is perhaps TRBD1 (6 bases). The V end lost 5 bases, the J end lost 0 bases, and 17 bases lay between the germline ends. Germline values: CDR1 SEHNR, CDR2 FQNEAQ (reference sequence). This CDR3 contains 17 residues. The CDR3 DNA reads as TGTGCCAGCAGCCCTGACAGGAACCAACTAGCCAAAAACATTCAGTACTTC. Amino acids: CASSPDRNQLAKNIQYF. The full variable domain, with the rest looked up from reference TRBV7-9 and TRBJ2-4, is DTGVSQNPRHKITKRGQNVTFRCDPISEHNRLYWYRQTLGQGPEFLTYFQNEAQLEKSRLLSDRFSAERPKGSFSTLEIQRTEQGDSAMYLCASSPDRNQLAKNIQYFGAGTRLSVL.

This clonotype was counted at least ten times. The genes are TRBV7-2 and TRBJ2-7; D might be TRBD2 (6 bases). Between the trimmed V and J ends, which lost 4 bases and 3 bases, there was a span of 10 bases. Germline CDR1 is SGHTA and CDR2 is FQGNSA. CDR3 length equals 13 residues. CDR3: CASSSPGVYEQYF. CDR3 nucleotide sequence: TGTGCCAGCAGCTCCCCGGGGGTCTACGAGCAGTACTTC.